This is a list of T cell receptor beta chains from one sample in a study of T cell repertoires in cytomegalovirus infection. Their antigens are not known. Using its own MiXCR run on the reads, TCRdb lists one record per CDR3 protein. The sample shows hundreds of thousands of distinct CDR3 sequences, roughly a third of them seen only once. Sequenced material: cultured CD8+ T cells from PBMCs, taken from culture after CMV antigen stimulation. All receptors derive from a human donor in good health (CMV status not recorded). Some clones in this sample may be carry-over from other donors' samples. Each CDR3 is given without its conserved first and last residue. Fields, in order: CDR3 length, D gene, V gene, CDR3 protein. The D gene is left open where the match is weak.

cdr3_length: 10
d_call: -
v_call: TRBV3-1
cdr3_aa: ASSPGAAEQF

cdr3_length: 12
d_call: TRBD1
v_call: TRBV6-5
cdr3_aa: ASSGTGEKETQY

cdr3_length: 13
d_call: TRBD2
v_call: TRBV20-1
cdr3_aa: SARDVAGGEDTQY

cdr3_length: 13
d_call: -
v_call: TRBV20-1
cdr3_aa: SARDPPTRGTEAF

cdr3_length: 13
d_call: -
v_call: TRBV3-1
cdr3_aa: ASSQDRRPSPEAF

cdr3_length: 12
d_call: -
v_call: TRBV6-1
cdr3_aa: ASTTQRREETQY

cdr3_length: 10
d_call: -
v_call: TRBV29-1
cdr3_aa: SVVLSYNEQF

cdr3_length: 11
d_call: -
v_call: TRBV27
cdr3_aa: ASKIGENTEAF

cdr3_length: 11
d_call: -
v_call: TRBV2
cdr3_aa: ATPGGGSPEAF

cdr3_length: 15
d_call: TRBD2
v_call: TRBV4-1
cdr3_aa: ASSQDLATGGKGEQF

cdr3_length: 15
d_call: TRBD1
v_call: TRBV5-1
cdr3_aa: ASSLVGQGAMNTEAF

cdr3_length: 12
d_call: -
v_call: TRBV7-9
cdr3_aa: ASSPVWGFDGYT

cdr3_length: 16
d_call: -
v_call: TRBV5-8
cdr3_aa: ASSHLLAGGPTYNEQF

cdr3_length: 10
d_call: -
v_call: TRBV6-1
cdr3_aa: ASTSSNYGYT

cdr3_length: 11
d_call: TRBD1
v_call: TRBV2
cdr3_aa: ASIEDREETQY

cdr3_length: 14
d_call: TRBD1
v_call: TRBV5-1
cdr3_aa: ASSLPSTGVSTEAF

cdr3_length: 14
d_call: TRBD2
v_call: TRBV6-1
cdr3_aa: ASSTRLAGSYNEQF

cdr3_length: 13
d_call: -
v_call: TRBV6-2/TRBV6-3
cdr3_aa: ASSPWRGSYNEQF

cdr3_length: 15
d_call: -
v_call: TRBV5-5
cdr3_aa: ASSLSWGVANTGELF

cdr3_length: 14
d_call: TRBD1
v_call: TRBV6-1
cdr3_aa: ASKNSRDSNYSPLH

cdr3_length: 13
d_call: -
v_call: TRBV7-9
cdr3_aa: ASSPTGRLQETQY

cdr3_length: 13
d_call: -
v_call: TRBV19
cdr3_aa: ASSPDDNSGNTIY

cdr3_length: 13
d_call: -
v_call: TRBV7-6
cdr3_aa: ASSFDRDGIPRQF

cdr3_length: 12
d_call: -
v_call: TRBV4-2
cdr3_aa: ASSQGEGLGTQY

cdr3_length: 9
d_call: -
v_call: TRBV20-1
cdr3_aa: SALSGAEQF

cdr3_length: 11
d_call: -
v_call: TRBV7-6
cdr3_aa: ASSLGEGGFKT

cdr3_length: 9
d_call: -
v_call: TRBV6-2/TRBV6-3
cdr3_aa: ASRNRDGLI

cdr3_length: 13
d_call: -
v_call: TRBV6-1
cdr3_aa: ASSEAGRPNYGYT

cdr3_length: 13
d_call: -
v_call: TRBV28
cdr3_aa: ASSLRDGGWTKLF

cdr3_length: 12
d_call: -
v_call: TRBV27
cdr3_aa: ASSSGRVDTEAF

cdr3_length: 12
d_call: -
v_call: TRBV6-5
cdr3_aa: ASSNPTANTEAF

cdr3_length: 13
d_call: TRBD2
v_call: TRBV7-2
cdr3_aa: ASSHGLAGYNEQF

cdr3_length: 10
d_call: -
v_call: TRBV7-2
cdr3_aa: ASSFPHYEQY

cdr3_length: 13
d_call: TRBD2
v_call: TRBV11-1
cdr3_aa: ASSLDGLAGDEQF

cdr3_length: 12
d_call: -
v_call: TRBV6-2/TRBV6-3
cdr3_aa: ASSYSDEADTQN

cdr3_length: 10
d_call: -
v_call: TRBV2
cdr3_aa: ASKISNQPRH

cdr3_length: 14
d_call: TRBD1
v_call: TRBV12-3/TRBV12-4
cdr3_aa: ASSLGPRGQGTEAF

cdr3_length: 15
d_call: -
v_call: TRBV7-9
cdr3_aa: ASSSPRKFSSYNEQF

cdr3_length: 14
d_call: TRBD1
v_call: TRBV27
cdr3_aa: ASSPIDRGTDNEQF

cdr3_length: 11
d_call: -
v_call: TRBV29-1
cdr3_aa: SVELWGYNEQF

cdr3_length: 14
d_call: -
v_call: TRBV6-1
cdr3_aa: ASSLNEGEAGNTIY

cdr3_length: 12
d_call: TRBD2
v_call: TRBV2
cdr3_aa: ASNLAVGFYEQY

cdr3_length: 9
d_call: -
v_call: TRBV10-1
cdr3_aa: ASSFNQPQH

cdr3_length: 13
d_call: -
v_call: TRBV7-6
cdr3_aa: ASSLAGAGLDGYT

cdr3_length: 16
d_call: TRBD1
v_call: TRBV10-3
cdr3_aa: AISETRDRYATYNEQF

cdr3_length: 14
d_call: TRBD1
v_call: TRBV12-3/TRBV12-4
cdr3_aa: ASSLYAGQLDYGYT

cdr3_length: 17
d_call: TRBD2
v_call: TRBV12-3/TRBV12-4
cdr3_aa: ASSFFNSGGVIWADTQY

cdr3_length: 13
d_call: -
v_call: TRBV12-3/TRBV12-4
cdr3_aa: ASSFGGTDTDTQY

cdr3_length: 11
d_call: -
v_call: TRBV27
cdr3_aa: ASRSGVQETQY

cdr3_length: 13
d_call: TRBD2
v_call: TRBV7-9
cdr3_aa: ASSFSGGFSYEQY

cdr3_length: 11
d_call: TRBD1
v_call: TRBV20-1
cdr3_aa: SARPTGEETQY

cdr3_length: 15
d_call: TRBD1
v_call: TRBV6-5
cdr3_aa: ASSSTGGGSGANVLT

cdr3_length: 11
d_call: TRBD2
v_call: TRBV19
cdr3_aa: ASSPAGGKTQY

cdr3_length: 12
d_call: -
v_call: TRBV6-1
cdr3_aa: ASSEEVGPGEQY